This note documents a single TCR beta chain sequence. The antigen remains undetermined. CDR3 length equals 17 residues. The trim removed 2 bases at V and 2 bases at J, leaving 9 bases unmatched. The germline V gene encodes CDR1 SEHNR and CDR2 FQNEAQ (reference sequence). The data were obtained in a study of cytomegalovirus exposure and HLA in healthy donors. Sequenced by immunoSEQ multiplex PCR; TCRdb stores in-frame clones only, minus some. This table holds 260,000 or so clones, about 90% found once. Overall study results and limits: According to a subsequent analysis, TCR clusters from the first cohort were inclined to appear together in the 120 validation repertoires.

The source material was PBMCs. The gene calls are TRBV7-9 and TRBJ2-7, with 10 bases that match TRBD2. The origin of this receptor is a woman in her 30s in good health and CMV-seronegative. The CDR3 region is CASSLPTSGTVTYEQYF. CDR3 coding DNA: TGTGCCAGCAGCTTACCTACTAGCGGGACAGTAACCTACGAGCAGTACTTC.